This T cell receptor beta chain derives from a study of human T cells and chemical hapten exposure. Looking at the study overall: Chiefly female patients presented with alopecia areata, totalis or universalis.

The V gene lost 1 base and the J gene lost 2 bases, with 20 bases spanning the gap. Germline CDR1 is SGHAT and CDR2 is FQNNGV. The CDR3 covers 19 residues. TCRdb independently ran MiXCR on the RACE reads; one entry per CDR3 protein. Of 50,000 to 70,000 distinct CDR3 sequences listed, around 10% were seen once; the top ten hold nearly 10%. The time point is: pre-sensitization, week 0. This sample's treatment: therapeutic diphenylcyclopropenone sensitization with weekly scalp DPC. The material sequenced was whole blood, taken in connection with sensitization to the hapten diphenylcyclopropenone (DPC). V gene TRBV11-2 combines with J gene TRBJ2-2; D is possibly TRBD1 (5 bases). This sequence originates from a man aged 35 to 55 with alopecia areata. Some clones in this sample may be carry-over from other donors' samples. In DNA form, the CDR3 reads TGTGCCAGCAGCTTAGCGGTTTTCCTTGTACAGGACAACACCGGGGAGCTGTTTTTT. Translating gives CASSLAVFLVQDNTGELFF.